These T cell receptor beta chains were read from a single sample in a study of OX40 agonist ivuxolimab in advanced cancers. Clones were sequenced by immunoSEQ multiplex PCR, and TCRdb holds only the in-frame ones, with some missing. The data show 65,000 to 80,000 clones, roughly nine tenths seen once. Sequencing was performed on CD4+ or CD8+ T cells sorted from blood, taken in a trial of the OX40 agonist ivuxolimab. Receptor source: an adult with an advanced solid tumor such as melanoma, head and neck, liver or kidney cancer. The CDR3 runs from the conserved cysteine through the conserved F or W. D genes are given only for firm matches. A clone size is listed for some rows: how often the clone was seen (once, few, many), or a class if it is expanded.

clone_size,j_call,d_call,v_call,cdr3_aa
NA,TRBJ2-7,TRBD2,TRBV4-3,CASSQAYTGGEQYF
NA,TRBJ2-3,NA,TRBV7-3,CASTEGGTDTQYF
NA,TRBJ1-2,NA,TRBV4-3,CASSRRGGLPPYGYTF
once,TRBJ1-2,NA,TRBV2,CASSEAVGASNYGYTF
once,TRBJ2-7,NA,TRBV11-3,CASSLGDLGEQYF
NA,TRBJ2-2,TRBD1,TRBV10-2,CAIPDRFNTGELFF
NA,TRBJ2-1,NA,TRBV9,CASSVVGAVDYSNNEQFF
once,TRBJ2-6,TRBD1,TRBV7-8,CASSEVPGTGVAGANVLTF
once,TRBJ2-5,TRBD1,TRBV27,CASSSTGVLGETQYF
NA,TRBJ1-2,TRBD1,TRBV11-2,CASSFGLAGGGRNYGYTF
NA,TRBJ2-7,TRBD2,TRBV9,CASSVSGTSAGEQYF
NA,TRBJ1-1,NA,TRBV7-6,CASSLTSFIGVGDTEAFF
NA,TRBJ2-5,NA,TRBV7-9,CASSTDPTYF
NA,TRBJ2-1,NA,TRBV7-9,CASSPGVDNEQFF
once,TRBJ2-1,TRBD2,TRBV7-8,CASSPGLAGGVVYNEQFF
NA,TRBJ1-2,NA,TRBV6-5,CASSLGGANYGYTF
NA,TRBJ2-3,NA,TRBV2,CASSPIQRNTDTQYF
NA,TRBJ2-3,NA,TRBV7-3,CASSLSGTDTQYF
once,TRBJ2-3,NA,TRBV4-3,CASSQDLVGITDTQYF
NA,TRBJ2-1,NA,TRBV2,CASSEKGEMGNEQFF
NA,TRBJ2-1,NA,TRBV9,CASSVGGDEQFF
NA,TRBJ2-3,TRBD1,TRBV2,CASSVGRQGASYQYF
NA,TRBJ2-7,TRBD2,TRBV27,CASTLRGGNSVEQYF
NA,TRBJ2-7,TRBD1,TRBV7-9,CASSLVDRAHEQYF
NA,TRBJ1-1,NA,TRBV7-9,CASSLNGPLAFF
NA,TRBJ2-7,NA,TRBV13,CASSERAASREQYF
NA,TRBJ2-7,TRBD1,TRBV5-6,CASSPGTGMGEQYF
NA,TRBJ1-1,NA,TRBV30,CAWSVGGGEAFF
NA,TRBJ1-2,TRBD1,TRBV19,CASSPGTGFYGYTF
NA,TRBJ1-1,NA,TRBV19,CASLPSLMNTEAFF
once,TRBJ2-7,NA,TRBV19,CASGDHIYEQYF
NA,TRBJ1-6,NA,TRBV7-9,CASKQGGSPLHF
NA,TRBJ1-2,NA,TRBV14,CASSPVGPFPQGSYTF
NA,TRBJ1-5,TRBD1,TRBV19,CASSTSTGGGDSNQPQHF
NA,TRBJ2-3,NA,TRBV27,CASSSPEGSSTDTQYF
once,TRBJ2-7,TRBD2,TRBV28,CASSFLGLAGPTYEQYF
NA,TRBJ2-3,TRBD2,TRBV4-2,CASSQDRGIGLAGVSDTQYF
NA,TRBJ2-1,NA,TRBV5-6,CASKIRDLHNEQFF
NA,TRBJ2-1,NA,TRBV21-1,CASSNAWCAARCNEQFF
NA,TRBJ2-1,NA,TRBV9,CASSVTFVEQFF
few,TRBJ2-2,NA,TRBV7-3,CASSENTGELFF
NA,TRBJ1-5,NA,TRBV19,CASSIKGNQPQHF
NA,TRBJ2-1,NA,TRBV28,CASRDWGLEEQFF
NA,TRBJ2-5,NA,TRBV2,CASSPLPGHPTQYF
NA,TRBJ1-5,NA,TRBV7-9,CASSLSGSLNQPQHF